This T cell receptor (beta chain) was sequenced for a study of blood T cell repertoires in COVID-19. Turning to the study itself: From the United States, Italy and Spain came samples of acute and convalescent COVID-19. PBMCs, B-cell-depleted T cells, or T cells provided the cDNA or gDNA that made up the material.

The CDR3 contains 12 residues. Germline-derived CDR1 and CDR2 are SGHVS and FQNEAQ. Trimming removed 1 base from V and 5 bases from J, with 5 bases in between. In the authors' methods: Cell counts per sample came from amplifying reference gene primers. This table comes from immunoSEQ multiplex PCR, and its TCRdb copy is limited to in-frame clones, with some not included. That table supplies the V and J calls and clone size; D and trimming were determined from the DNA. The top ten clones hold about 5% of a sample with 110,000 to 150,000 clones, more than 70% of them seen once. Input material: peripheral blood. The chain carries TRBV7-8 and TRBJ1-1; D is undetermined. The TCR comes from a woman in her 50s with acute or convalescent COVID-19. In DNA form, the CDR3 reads TGTGCCAGCAGCTTAGGGGAGACTGAAGCTTTCTTT. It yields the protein CASSLGETEAFF.